This TCR beta chain came from a study of T cell repertoires in cytomegalovirus infection. Turning to the study itself: Used in the study were CMV epitopes, some recently identified and HLA-C-restricted, others well-studied and HLA-B-restricted. Overall study results and limits: Summed frequency of shared TCR beta families picked out CMV carriers who also had the relevant HLA.

This clonotype was seen only a few times. Its cognate antigen is unknown. TCRdb re-derived calls from the reads in MiXCR, one entry per CDR3 protein. The sample records hundreds of thousands of distinct CDR3 sequences, roughly 34% being singletons. V lost 3 bases to trimming and J lost 4 bases, with 16 bases between them. This CDR3 has 15 amino acids. In germline, CDR1 is SGHTA, CDR2 FQGNSA. This sequence was found in a human donor in good health (CMV status not recorded). Some clones in this sample may be carry-over from other donors' samples. The sequencing used cultured PBMCs, collected from culture after CMV antigen stimulation. This chain links TRBV7-2 with TRBJ2-7; tentative D call: TRBD1 (6 bases). The CDR3 here is CASSFGTRGRYEQYF. The CDR3 DNA reads as TGTGCCAGCAGCTTCGGGACAAGAGGGAGATACGAGCAGTACTTC.